This T cell receptor (beta chain) was captured by sequencing in a study of lymphopenia after photon versus proton radiotherapy. Study results and caveats: Photon-treated patients lost naive T cells and TCR diversity; proton-treated stayed stable. Only patients who died were analyzed for survival; proton advantage is unproven. Post-nadir diversity loss with photons came from oligoclonal expansion, particularly CD8+ Temra cells. Larger post-nadir TCR diversity loss correlated inversely with survival in deceased patients.

The CDR3 extends over 20 amino acids. This table comes from immunoSEQ multiplex PCR, and its TCRdb copy is limited to in-frame clones, with some not included. Of around 30,000 clones listed, around nine tenths were seen once; the top ten hold more than 45%. On this clone itself: The antigen is unknown.

The receptor comes from an older woman with cholangiocarcinoma. Some clones in this sample may be carry-over from other donors' samples. V is TRBV21-1 and J is TRBJ2-1; the table's TRBD2 call for D was not verified on the DNA. TRBV21-1 is described as a pseudogene. The starting material was peripheral blood, obtained from a patient treated with proton-based radiotherapy. For the CDR3, the DNA is TGTGCCAGCAGCACTCCACTACCCCTGTCGACTAGCGGGATTGGGGATGAGCAGTTCTTC. It encodes CASSTPLPLSTSGIGDEQFF.